One sample yielded the 31 T cell receptor beta chains listed below, sequenced in a study of T cells in Graves' hyperthyroidism and ophthalmopathy. The investigators amplified TCR beta CDR3 regions from RNA transcripts. The TCR CDR3 was amplified in a first-round RT-PCR using the HTBI primer set. MiXCR was run by TCRdb on the multiplex PCR reads, yielding one entry per CDR3 protein. This table has hundreds of thousands of distinct CDR3 sequences, around 20% appearing once. Sequenced input: blood. These TCRs come from a woman between 50 and 59 years old with Graves' hyperthyroidism that later progressed to Graves' ophthalmopathy.

The chain uses TRBV7-2 and TRBJ1-2; 10 bases match TRBD1. This CDR3 region has 17 residues. Germline-derived CDR1 and CDR2 are SGHTA and FQGNSA. V lost 6 bases and J lost 0; bases outside the gene matches: 10. The CDR3 sequence is CASSVRTGGFSNYGYTF. CDR3 coding DNA: TGTGCCAGCAGTGTGAGGACAGGGGGGTTCTCTAACTATGGCTACACCTTC.

This clonotype was observed many times. The chain is built from TRBV5-5 and TRBJ2-7, with 7 positions matching TRBD1. The CDR3 has 13 residues. Germline loops: CDR1 SGHKS, CDR2 YYEKEE (reference sequence). Trimming took 5 bases from V and 5 from J; bases not matched to a gene: 7. Here the CDR3 DNA reads TGTGCCAGCAGACGCGACAGGGCGAACGAGCAGTACTTC. It yields the protein CASRRDRANEQYF.

The CDR3 loop reads CAISESDNEQFF. CDR3 DNA: TGTGCCATCAGTGAGTCGGACAATGAGCAGTTCTTC. The chain recombines TRBV10-3 with TRBJ2-1, with D uncertain. Germline loops: CDR1 ENHRY, CDR2 SYGVKD. V was pared by 0 bases and J by 5 bases, with 2 bases between. This CDR3 comprises 12 residues.

This clonotype was seen at least ten times. J is TRBJ1-1 and V is TRBV29-1, with TRBD1 matching over 11 bases. Per germline, CDR1 SQVTM and CDR2 ANQGSEA. With 7 bases clipped from V and 2 bases from J, the junction kept 6 bases outside the gene matches. This CDR3 has 14 residues. Here the CDR3 reads CSARTGGGNTEAFF. The CDR3 nucleotides read TGCAGCGCCAGGACAGGGGGCGGCAACACTGAAGCTTTCTTT.

This clonotype was picked up a small number of times. The chain uses TRBV7-6 and TRBJ1-1, with unresolved D. This CDR3 is 15 amino acids long. From germline, CDR1 is SGHVS and CDR2 FNYEAQ. V shed 2 bases and J shed 6 bases, with 16 bases lying between them. The DNA of the CDR3 is TGTGCCAGCAGCTTATACGGGTCAACCAACGCTGAAGCTTTCTTT. This translates into CASSLYGSTNAEAFF.

This clonotype was seen a handful of times. The chain links TRBV3-1 to TRBJ1-4; D gene uncertain. CDR3 length: 16 residues. Germline V gene sequence: CDR1 LGHDT, CDR2 YNNKEL (reference sequence). The V end lost 2 bases, the J end lost 3 bases, and 13 bases lay between the germline ends. CDR3: CASSQYTEVANEKLFF. The CDR3 bases are TGTGCCAGCAGCCAATATACAGAGGTGGCTAATGAAAAACTGTTTTTT.

This clonotype has a count of ten or more. The chain employs TRBV2 and TRBJ1-1; no firm D call. Trimming removed 3 bases at V and 0 bases at J, with 8 bases between. From germline, CDR1 is SNHLY and CDR2 FYNNEI. The CDR3 is made up of 14 amino acids. CDR3 region: CASSDIRVNTEAFF. DNA for the CDR3: TGTGCCAGCAGTGATATTCGGGTGAACACTGAAGCTTTCTTT.

This clonotype was detected a few times. The rearrangement links TRBV5-1 to TRBJ2-5; no clear D gene. The CDR3 covers 14 residues. The germline V and J ends were trimmed by 4 bases and 5 bases, with 15 bases remaining between them. Per the germline V gene, CDR1 is SGHRS and CDR2 is YFSETQ. The DNA of the CDR3 is TGCGCCAGCAGCCCAGCGATCGAGGACGAGACCCAGTACTTC. Protein product: CASSPAIEDETQYF. Together with reference TRBV5-1 and TRBJ2-5, the CDR3 gives the full variable domain: KAGVTQTPRYLIKTRGQQVTLSCSPISGHRSVSWYQQTPGQGLQFLFEYFSETQRNKGNFPGRFSGRQFSNSRSEMNVSTLELGDSALYLCASSPAIEDETQYFGPGTRLLVL.

This clonotype was recorded a few times. The chain carries TRBV7-8 and TRBJ2-1; D unresolved. The germline V and J ends were trimmed by 3 bases and 3 bases, with 6 bases remaining between them. The CDR3 covers 13 residues. Per the germline V gene, CDR1 is SGHVS and CDR2 is FQNEAQ. CDR3 nucleotide sequence: TGTGCCAGCAGCTTTCAGGACTACAATGAGCAGTTCTTC. This sequence encodes CASSFQDYNEQFF.

V gene TRBV6-1 combines with J gene TRBJ1-6; the match to TRBD1 covers 8 bases. Germline loops: CDR1 MNHNS, CDR2 SASEGT. The CDR3 covers 15 residues. The ends lost 6 bases at V and 6 bases at J; junction bases unmatched: 7. The CDR3 coding sequence is TGTGCCAGCAGGGACAGGGCAGAGTTTAATTCACCCCTCCACTTT. Encoded protein: CASRDRAEFNSPLHF.

In its sample, this clonotype was seen a few times. At one boundary the junction diverges from the germline segment, which might be a read error. V gene TRBV12-3 or TRBV12-4 combines with J gene TRBJ1-2; D unclear. The CDR3 contains 11 residues. In nucleotides, the CDR3 is TGTGCCAGCAGGGCCCACTACGGCTACACCTTC. This codes for CASRAHYGYTF.

The gene calls are TRBV2 and TRBJ1-1; no clear D. From germline, CDR1 is SNHLY and CDR2 FYNNEI. With 4 bases removed from V and 7 bases from J, the gap between germline ends came to 7 bases. The CDR3 loop spans 11 amino acids. The CDR3 is CASSVWDEAFF. The CDR3 nucleotides read TGTGCCAGCAGTGTTTGGGATGAAGCTTTCTTT.

In this sample, this clonotype turned up once. A clone one base away is much larger, so this may be a read error. This rearrangement joins TRBV20-1 to TRBJ1-2; D gene uncertain. The CDR3 spans 12 residues. Germline CDR1 and CDR2: DFQATT and SNEGSKA (reference sequence). Trimming removed 2 bases from V and 0 bases from J, with 4 bases in between. The CDR3 DNA is TGCAGTGCTAGACAGGCTAACTATGGCTACACCTTC. Encoded protein: CSARQANYGYTF.

CDR3 sequence: CASSQVEGSYNEQFF. CDR3 DNA sequence: TGTGCCAGCAGCCAAGTGGAGGGATCCTACAATGAGCAGTTCTTC. The chain has TRBV3-1 and TRBJ2-1, with D perhaps TRBD2 (6 bases). CDR1 and CDR2 from the germline V gene are LGHDT and YNNKEL (reference sequence). Between the trimmed V and J ends, which lost 1 base and 1 base, there was a span of 8 bases. The CDR3 extends over 15 amino acids.

This clonotype was seen only a few times. The chain employs TRBV30 and TRBJ2-7; D perhaps matches TRBD1 (6 bases). The CDR3 has 13 residues. The germline V gene has CDR1 GTSNPN and CDR2 SVGIG (reference sequence). Trimming removed 4 bases at V and 0 bases at J, with 10 bases between. CDR3 loop: CAWNDRNSYEQYF. The DNA of the CDR3 is TGTGCCTGGAACGACAGGAACTCCTACGAGCAGTACTTC.

This clonotype was seen repeatedly, ten times or more. This rearrangement joins TRBV5-1 to TRBJ2-7; 9 nucleotides align to TRBD1. CDR1 SGHRS and CDR2 YFSETQ come from the germline V gene. The junction had 6 bases not matched to a gene; V was cut back by 2 bases and J by 3 bases. The CDR3 contains 15 residues. Here the CDR3 DNA reads TGCGCCAGCAGCTTCGGGGGACAGGGTGGCTACGAGCAGTACTTC. This translates into CASSFGGQGGYEQYF.

Concerning this clonotype: A much larger clonotype is one base distant, so this may be a read error. The chain is built from TRBV20-1 and TRBJ1-6, with unresolved D. This CDR3 comprises 15 residues. V lost 1 base to trimming and J lost 8 bases, with 15 bases between them. Per the germline V gene, CDR1 is DFQATT and CDR2 is SNEGSKA (reference sequence). The CDR3 region has the DNA TGCAGTGCTAGAGTAGCAGGCCCGCGGCATTCACCCCTCCACTTT. Translating gives CSARVAGPRHSPLHF.

This clonotype was observed many times. The rearrangement joins TRBV10-1 to TRBJ2-7; 8 bases map to TRBD1. The CDR3 length is 14 residues. The germline V gene has CDR1 WNHNN and CDR2 SYGVQD (reference sequence). V was pared by 3 bases and J by 5 bases, with 6 bases of the junction left unmatched. Here the CDR3 DNA reads TGCGCCAGCAGTGAAGGGACAGGATTACACGAGCAGTACTTC. This gives the protein CASSEGTGLHEQYF.

This clonotype was picked up a small number of times. The chain combines TRBV2 with TRBJ2-1, with 12 nucleotides matching TRBD1. V shed 6 bases, J shed 10 bases, and the junction held 7 bases outside the gene matches. The CDR3 runs to 14 residues. Germline loops: CDR1 SNHLY, CDR2 FYNNEI. This CDR3 reads CASSPGQGAREQFF. In DNA, the CDR3 is TGTGCCAGCAGCCCGGGACAGGGGGCAAGGGAGCAGTTCTTC.

This sequence joins TRBV20-1 and TRBJ2-6; tentative D call: TRBD1 (6 bases). Trimming shortened V by 5 bases and J by 4 bases, and 21 bases separated the two germline ends. The CDR3 is made up of 17 amino acids. Germline assignment: CDR1 DFQATT and CDR2 SNEGSKA (reference sequence). The CDR3 spells CSALGIAGESGANVLTF. DNA of the CDR3: TGCAGTGCTCTCGGAATTGCAGGGGAGTCCGGGGCCAACGTCCTGACTTTC.

The chain recombines TRBV20-1 with TRBJ1-1; 10 bases map to TRBD1. CDR3 length equals 14 residues. Germline V gene sequence: CDR1 DFQATT, CDR2 SNEGSKA (reference sequence). Germline trimming cut 5 bases from V and 4 bases from J; bases unmatched to any gene: 7. CDR3 residues: CSAPPGQGFTEAFF. DNA for the CDR3: TGCAGTGCTCCTCCGGGACAGGGGTTCACTGAAGCTTTCTTT.

This clonotype was seen a handful of times. This chain joins TRBV20-1 and TRBJ2-7; 11 bases are a match to TRBD2. V gave up 3 bases and J gave up 6 bases; unmatched junction bases: 13. Germline V gene sequence: CDR1 DFQATT, CDR2 SNEGSKA (reference sequence). CDR3 length: 16 residues. The chain's CDR3 is CSARAPLAGAAAEQYF. DNA for the CDR3: TGCAGTGCTAGGGCCCCACTAGCGGGGGCCGCCGCCGAGCAGTACTTC.

The chain employs TRBV24-1 and TRBJ2-1; 7 bases map to TRBD1. CDR3 length equals 16 residues. Germline V lookup: CDR1 KGHDR, CDR2 SFDVKD. V trimming: 4 bases; J trimming: 1 base; junction bases outside the gene matches: 6. In DNA, the CDR3 is TGTGCCACCAGTGAGCAGGGGGTACGGTCCTACAATGAGCAGTTCTTC. Its protein is CATSEQGVRSYNEQFF.

This chain uses TRBV5-8 with TRBJ2-1; TRBD2 matches 7 bases. This CDR3 is built from 14 residues. The ends lost 1 base at V and 7 bases at J; junction bases unmatched: 5. Germline V CDR1 and CDR2: SGHTS, YDEGEE. The CDR3 reads CASSLSSGRNEQFF. For the CDR3, the DNA is TGTGCCAGCAGCTTGTCTAGCGGTAGGAATGAGCAGTTCTTC.

This clonotype occurred a few times. The genes are TRBV6-9 and TRBJ1-4; D is unresolved. The germline V and J ends were trimmed by 2 bases and 11 bases, with 15 bases remaining between them. This CDR3 contains 14 residues. Looked up from germline, CDR1 is MNHGY and CDR2 is SVAAGI. The CDR3, as DNA: TGTGCCAGCAGTTATATCTCCGGAATGGAGAAACTGTTTTTT. It encodes CASSYISGMEKLFF.

The chain uses TRBV6-1 and TRBJ2-1; 8 bases are a match to TRBD1. This CDR3 has 14 residues. Germline CDR1 and CDR2: MNHNS and SASEGT. Trimming at V came to 10 bases and at J to 0 bases, leaving 5 bases not matched to a gene. For the CDR3, the DNA is TGTGCCACTTGGACAGGGAGCTCCTACAATGAGCAGTTCTTC. Protein sequence: CATWTGSSYNEQFF.

This clonotype appeared many times. The rearrangement joins TRBV7-3 to TRBJ1-1, with D perhaps TRBD1 (5 bases). V lost 5 bases to trimming and J lost 6 bases, with 13 bases between them. Germline V gene data show CDR1 as SGHTA and CDR2 as FQGTGA. CDR3 length: 13 amino acids. CDR3 residues: CASSPHWGSEAFF. As DNA, the CDR3 is TGTGCCAGCAGCCCCCATTGGGGCTCTGAAGCTTTCTTT. Filled out from reference TRBV7-3 and TRBJ1-1, the complete variable domain reads GAGVSQTPSNKVTEKGKYVELRCDPISGHTALYWYRQSLGQGPEFLIYFQGTGAADDSGLPNDRFFAVRPEGSVSTLKIQRTERGDSAVYLCASSPHWGSEAFFGQGTRLTVV.

The genes are TRBV29-1 and TRBJ2-2; D may match TRBD1 or TRBD2 (5 bases each). V lost 1 base and J 4 bases, leaving 19 bases between the germline ends. The CDR3 is made up of 17 amino acids. The germline V gene encodes CDR1 SQVTM and CDR2 ANQGSEA. The CDR3 is CSVEGWVWGSVTGELFF. CDR3 DNA sequence: TGCAGCGTTGAAGGCTGGGTTTGGGGGTCGGTCACCGGGGAGCTGTTTTTT.

Remarks on this clonotype: Possible read error: a much larger clone is one base away. The rearrangement joins TRBV20-1 to TRBJ2-3; the D is unclear. Trimming pared 8 bases from V and 2 bases from J, leaving 11 bases between. Germline-derived CDR1 and CDR2 are DFQATT and SNEGSKA (reference sequence). The CDR3 is made up of 12 amino acids. CDR3 sequence (DNA): TGCAGTCCGGCCGAGAACACAGATACGCAGTATTTT. Translated: CSPAENTDTQYF.

This clonotype was detected many times. The rearrangement joins TRBV6-1 to TRBJ1-6; the D is unclear. The CDR3 is made up of 18 amino acids. The germline V and J ends were trimmed by 6 bases and 3 bases, with 21 bases remaining between them. The germline V gene encodes CDR1 MNHNS and CDR2 SASEGT. DNA of the CDR3: TGTGCCAGCAGACGCCGCCCGACCCGGCCAGTCTATAATTCACCCCTCCACTTT. Translated: CASRRRPTRPVYNSPLHF.

This clonotype was detected ten times or more. The chain joins TRBV11-2 to TRBJ2-3; 11 nucleotides line up with TRBD2. This CDR3 has 17 residues. With 4 bases clipped from V and 2 bases from J, the junction kept 8 bases outside the gene matches. Germline V CDR1 and CDR2: SGHAT, FQNNGV. Here the CDR3 DNA reads TGTGCCAGCAGCTCTACTAGCGGGGGCATAAACACAGATACGCAGTATTTT. Translation gives CASSSTSGGINTDTQYF. Complete variable domain (other parts from reference TRBV11-2 and TRBJ2-3): EAGVAQSPRYKIIEKRQSVAFWCNPISGHATLYWYQQILGQGPKLLIQFQNNGVVDDSQLPKDRFSAERLKGVDSTLKIQPAKLEDSAVYLCASSSTSGGINTDTQYFGPGTRLTVL.